The clone carrying this T cell receptor beta chain was detected ten times or more. Its target is not known. These data belong to a study of glioma-infiltrating T cells. General study points: Gliomas, especially low-grade, showed above-expected tissue-blood divergence; non-neoplastic patients showed below. CDR3 overlap between tissue and blood was very small.

Trimming removed 2 bases from V and 5 bases from J, with 7 bases in between. The CDR3 totals 13 residues. CDR1 is MGHRA and CDR2 is YSYEKL in the germline V gene. TCR alpha and beta CDR3 regions were amplified from RNA using iRepertoire nested multiplex PCR. Input was roughly 100-450 ng of tissue mRNA or PBMC total RNA. Via MiXCR, TCRdb re-called the multiplex PCR reads, giving one row per CDR3 protein. The data show about 5,800 distinct CDR3 sequences, 28% seen once. The rearrangement links TRBV4-1 to TRBJ2-1; D may be TRBD1 (6 bases). The sample taken for sequencing was glioma tissue, nonneoplastic brain tissue, or PBMCs (not recorded which). The source of this sequence is a human donor with low-grade glioma or glioblastoma, undergoing nonglioma brain surgery, or in good health (not recorded which). The CDR3 region has the DNA TGCGCCAGCAGCCAAACAGGGAACAATGAGCAGTTCTTC. This gives the protein CASSQTGNNEQFF.